This T cell receptor beta chain was documented in a study of T-cell reconstitution after alpha-beta-depleted transplantation in children. For TCRbeta, the library was prepared with unique molecular identifiers. MiXCR was run by TCRdb on the PCR reads, yielding one entry per CDR3 protein. The top ten clones hold 6% to 7% of a sample with roughly 100,000 distinct CDR3 sequences, under 7% of them seen once. The CDR3 length is 15 residues. Per the germline V gene, CDR1 is SEHNR and CDR2 is FQNEAQ (reference sequence). With 5 bases removed from V and 2 bases from J, the gap between germline ends came to 13 bases. For this clonotype: Its antigen is undetermined.

Study-wide results and caveats: For some patients, TCRbeta diversity was high at day 60 because of recipient T cells and thymic progenitors that survived. The study reportedly traced alpha-beta T cells about two months after transplant to several hundred expanded graft clones. When one year had passed after transplant, most T-cell counts and diversity came from newly produced T cells.

The source material was PBMCs, mostly from graft donor cells, sampled 60 days after TCRalphabeta/CD19-depleted stem cell transplant. This TCR was recovered from a female patient between 2 and 10 years old who had a stem cell transplant for Fanconi anemia, so the T cells may come from the graft donor. The J gene is TRBJ1-5, the V gene TRBV7-9; D is perhaps TRBD1 (6 bases). The CDR3 DNA sequence: TGTGCCAGCAGCACTGGACAGCCCGGCAATCAGCCCCAGCATTTT. Translation: CASSTGQPGNQPQHF.